This T cell receptor beta chain was profiled in a study of blood T cell repertoires in COVID-19. Data came from immunoSEQ multiplex PCR; TCRdb stores just in-frame clones and leaves some out. The table lists under 200,000 clones, approximately 86% of them singletons. The receptor was isolated from a woman aged 60-75 years with acute COVID-19. Sequencing was done on a sample of PBMCs or T cells enriched from blood (not recorded which).

The CDR3 is CASSPRGGSRLLFF. The CDR3 DNA follows: TGTGCCAGCAGCCCAAGGGGGGGATCTCGGTTACTGTTTTTT. The chain employs TRBV7-2 and TRBJ1-4, with D possibly being TRBD1 (6 bases). V was shortened by 5 bases and J by 13 bases, with 20 bases between the two germline ends. The CDR3 runs 14 residues. Germline assignment: CDR1 SGHTA and CDR2 FQGNSA.